This record covers a single TCR beta chain. The CDR3 runs to 15 residues. The germline gives CDR1 MNHEY, CDR2 SMNVEV (reference sequence). V was trimmed by 2 bases and J by 4 bases, leaving 12 bases between them. This sample was taken from a study of blood T cell repertoires in COVID-19. Libraries were prepared by immunoSEQ multiplex PCR; TCRdb keeps only in-frame clonotypes and omits some of them. This sample has about 170,000 clones, with around 82% found just once. This clonotype originated in a woman aged 40 to 50 with COVID-19, enrolled during active disease. The V and J genes are TRBV27 and TRBJ2-1; possibly TRBD2 for D (5 bases). The sequenced material came from peripheral blood. DNA for the CDR3: TGTGCCAGCAGTTTAACGGGGTTGGGGTACAATGAGCAGTTCTTC. Its translation: CASSLTGLGYNEQFF.